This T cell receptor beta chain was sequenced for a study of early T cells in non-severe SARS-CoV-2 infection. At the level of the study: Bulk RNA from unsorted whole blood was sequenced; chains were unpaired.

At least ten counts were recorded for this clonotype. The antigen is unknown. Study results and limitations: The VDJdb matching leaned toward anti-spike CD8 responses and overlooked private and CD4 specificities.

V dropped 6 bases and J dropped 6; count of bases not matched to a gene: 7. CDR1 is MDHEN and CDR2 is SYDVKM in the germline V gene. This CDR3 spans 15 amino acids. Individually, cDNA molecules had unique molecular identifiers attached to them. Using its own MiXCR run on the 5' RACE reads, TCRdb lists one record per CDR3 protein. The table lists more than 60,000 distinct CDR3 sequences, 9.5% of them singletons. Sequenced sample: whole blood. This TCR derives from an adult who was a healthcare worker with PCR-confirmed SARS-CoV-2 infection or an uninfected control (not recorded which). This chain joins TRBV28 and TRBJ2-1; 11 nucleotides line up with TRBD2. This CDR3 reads CASSQGLAVINEQFF. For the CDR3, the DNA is TGTGCCAGCAGCCAGGGACTAGCGGTAATCAATGAGCAGTTCTTC.